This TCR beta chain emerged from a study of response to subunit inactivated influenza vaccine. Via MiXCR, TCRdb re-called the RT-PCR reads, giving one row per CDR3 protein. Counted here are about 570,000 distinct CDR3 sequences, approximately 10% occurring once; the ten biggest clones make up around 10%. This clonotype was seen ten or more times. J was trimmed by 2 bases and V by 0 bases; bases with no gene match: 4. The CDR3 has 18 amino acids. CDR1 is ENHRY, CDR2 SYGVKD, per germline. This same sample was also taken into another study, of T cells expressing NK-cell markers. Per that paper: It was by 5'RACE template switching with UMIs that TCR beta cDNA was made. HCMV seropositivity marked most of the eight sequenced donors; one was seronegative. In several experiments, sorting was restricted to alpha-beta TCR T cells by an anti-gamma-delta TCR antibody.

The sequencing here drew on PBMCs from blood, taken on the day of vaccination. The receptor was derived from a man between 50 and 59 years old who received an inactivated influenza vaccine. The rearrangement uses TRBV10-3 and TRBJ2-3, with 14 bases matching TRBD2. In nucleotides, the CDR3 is TGTGCCATCAGTGAGTCGTTGGGACTAGCGGGGGTCACAGATACGCAGTATTTT. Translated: CAISESLGLAGVTDTQYF.